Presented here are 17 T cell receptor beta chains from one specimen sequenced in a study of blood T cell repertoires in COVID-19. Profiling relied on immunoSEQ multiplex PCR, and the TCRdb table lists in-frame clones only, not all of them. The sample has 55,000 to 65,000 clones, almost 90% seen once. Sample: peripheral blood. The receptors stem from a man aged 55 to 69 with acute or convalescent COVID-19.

The CDR3 region is CASSFPTALNTEAFF. In DNA, the CDR3 is TGTGCCAGCAGCTTCCCGACAGCCCTGAACACTGAAGCTTTCTTT. This chain uses TRBV7-9 with TRBJ1-1, with D perhaps matching TRBD1 (5 bases). Germline loops: CDR1 SEHNR, CDR2 FQNEAQ (reference sequence). V lost 3 bases and J 0 bases, leaving 11 bases between the germline ends. This CDR3 spans 15 amino acids.

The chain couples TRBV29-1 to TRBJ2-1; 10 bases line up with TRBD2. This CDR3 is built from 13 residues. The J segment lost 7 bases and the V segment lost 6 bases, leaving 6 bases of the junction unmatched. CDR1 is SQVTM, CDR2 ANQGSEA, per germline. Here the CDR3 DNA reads TGCAGCGTGCGGGGTAGCGGGAGGAATGAGCAGTTCTTC. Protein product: CSVRGSGRNEQFF.

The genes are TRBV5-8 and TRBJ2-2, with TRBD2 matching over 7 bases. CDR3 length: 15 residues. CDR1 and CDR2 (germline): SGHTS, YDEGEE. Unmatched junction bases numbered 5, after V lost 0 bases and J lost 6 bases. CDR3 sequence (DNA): TGTGCCAGCAGCTTGGTGGGAGGGATCGCCGGGGAGCTGTTTTTT. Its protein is CASSLVGGIAGELFF.

CDR3 bases: TGTGCCATAAGACAGGGGATGGCCGGGGAGCTGTTTTTT. It specifies CAIRQGMAGELFF. V gene TRBV10-3 combines with J gene TRBJ2-2; 8 nucleotides align to TRBD1. This CDR3 is 13 amino acids long. The V and J ends lost 9 bases and 6 bases, in that order; junction bases with no gene match: 6. Germline V gene sequence: CDR1 ENHRY, CDR2 SYGVKD.

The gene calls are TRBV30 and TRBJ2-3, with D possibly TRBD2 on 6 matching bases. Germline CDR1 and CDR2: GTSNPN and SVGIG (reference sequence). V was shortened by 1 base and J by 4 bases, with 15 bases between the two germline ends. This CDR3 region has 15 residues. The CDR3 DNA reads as TGTGCCTGGAGTGGTCGGAGGGCCAGGTCAGATACGCAGTATTTT. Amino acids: CAWSGRRARSDTQYF.

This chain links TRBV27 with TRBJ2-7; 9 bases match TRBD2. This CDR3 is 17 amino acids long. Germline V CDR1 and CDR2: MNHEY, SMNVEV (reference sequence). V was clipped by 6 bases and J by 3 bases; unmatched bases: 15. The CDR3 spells CASSSKREERQYYEQYF. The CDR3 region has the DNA TGTGCCAGCAGCTCTAAGCGGGAGGAACGCCAATACTACGAGCAGTACTTC.

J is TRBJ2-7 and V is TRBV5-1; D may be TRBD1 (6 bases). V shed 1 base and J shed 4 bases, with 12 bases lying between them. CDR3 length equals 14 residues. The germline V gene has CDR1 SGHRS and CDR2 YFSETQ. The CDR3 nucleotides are TGCGCCAGCAGCTTGTCGACAGGTCCGTACGAGCAGTACTTC. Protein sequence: CASSLSTGPYEQYF.

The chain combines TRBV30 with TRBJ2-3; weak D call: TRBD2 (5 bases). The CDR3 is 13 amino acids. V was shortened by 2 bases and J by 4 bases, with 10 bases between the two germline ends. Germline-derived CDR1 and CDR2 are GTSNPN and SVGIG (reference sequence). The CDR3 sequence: CAWSTLRADTQYF. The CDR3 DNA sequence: TGTGCCTGGAGTACACTGAGGGCAGATACGCAGTATTTT. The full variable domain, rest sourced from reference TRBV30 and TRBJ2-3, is SQTIHQWPATLVQPVGSPLSLECTVEGTSNPNLYWYRQAAGRGLQLLFYSVGIGQISSEVPQNLSASRPQDRQFILSSKKLLLSDSGFYLCAWSTLRADTQYFGPGTRLTVL.

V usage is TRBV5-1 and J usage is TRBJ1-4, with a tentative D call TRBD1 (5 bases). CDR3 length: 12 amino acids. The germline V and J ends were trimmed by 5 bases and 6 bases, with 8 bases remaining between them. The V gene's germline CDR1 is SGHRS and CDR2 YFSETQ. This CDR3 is CASREGDEKLFF. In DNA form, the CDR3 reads TGCGCCAGCAGGGAAGGGGATGAAAAACTGTTTTTT.

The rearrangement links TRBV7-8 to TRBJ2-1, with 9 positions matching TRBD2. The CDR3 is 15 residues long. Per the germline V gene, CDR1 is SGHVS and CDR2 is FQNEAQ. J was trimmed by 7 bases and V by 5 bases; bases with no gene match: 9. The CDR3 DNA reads TGTGCCAGCAGCCGAGGGCCAGCGGGGGGTAATGAGCAGTTCTTC. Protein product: CASSRGPAGGNEQFF. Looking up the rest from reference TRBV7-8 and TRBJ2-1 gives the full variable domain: GAGVSQSPRYKVAKRGQDVALRCDPISGHVSLFWYQQALGQGPEFLTYFQNEAQLDKSGLPSDRFFAERPEGSVSTLKIQRTQQEDSAVYLCASSRGPAGGNEQFFGPGTRLTVL.

The CDR3 here is CASSSGQGNSPLHF. DNA for the CDR3: TGTGCCAGCAGCTCGGGACAGGGAAATTCACCCCTCCACTTT. This chain uses TRBV2 with TRBJ1-6; 9 bases are a match to TRBD1. J was trimmed by 7 bases and V by 6 bases; bases with no gene match: 4. The CDR3 length is 14 residues. Looked up from germline, CDR1 is SNHLY and CDR2 is FYNNEI.

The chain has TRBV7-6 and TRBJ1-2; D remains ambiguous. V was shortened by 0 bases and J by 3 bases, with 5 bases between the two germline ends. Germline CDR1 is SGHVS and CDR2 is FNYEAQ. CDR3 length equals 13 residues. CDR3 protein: CASSLAQYYGYTF. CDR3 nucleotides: TGTGCCAGCAGCTTAGCACAGTACTATGGCTACACCTTC.

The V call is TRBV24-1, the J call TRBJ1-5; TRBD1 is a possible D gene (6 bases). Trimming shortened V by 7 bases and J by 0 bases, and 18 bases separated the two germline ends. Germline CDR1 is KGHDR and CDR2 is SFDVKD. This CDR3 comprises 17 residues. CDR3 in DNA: TGTGCCACCAGCCGAAGCGGGACACCCTATAGCAATCAGCCCCAGCATTTT. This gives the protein CATSRSGTPYSNQPQHF.

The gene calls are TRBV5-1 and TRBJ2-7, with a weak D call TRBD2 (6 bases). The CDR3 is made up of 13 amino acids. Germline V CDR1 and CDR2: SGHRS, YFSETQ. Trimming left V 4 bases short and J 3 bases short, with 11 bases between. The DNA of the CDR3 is TGCGCCAGCAGCATTGGACTATTCTACGAGCAGTACTTC. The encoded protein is CASSIGLFYEQYF.

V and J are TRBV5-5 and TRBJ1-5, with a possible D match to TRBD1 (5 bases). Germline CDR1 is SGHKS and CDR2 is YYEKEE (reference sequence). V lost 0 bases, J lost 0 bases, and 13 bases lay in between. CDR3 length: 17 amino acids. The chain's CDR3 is CASSLGVWGGSNQPQHF. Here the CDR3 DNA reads TGTGCCAGCAGCTTGGGTGTGTGGGGGGGTAGCAATCAGCCCCAGCATTTT. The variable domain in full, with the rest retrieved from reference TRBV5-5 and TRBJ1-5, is DAGVTQSPTHLIKTRGQQVTLRCSPISGHKSVSWYQQVLGQGPQFIFQYYEKEERGRGNFPDRFSARQFPNYSSELNVNALLLGDSALYLCASSLGVWGGSNQPQHFGDGTRLSIL.

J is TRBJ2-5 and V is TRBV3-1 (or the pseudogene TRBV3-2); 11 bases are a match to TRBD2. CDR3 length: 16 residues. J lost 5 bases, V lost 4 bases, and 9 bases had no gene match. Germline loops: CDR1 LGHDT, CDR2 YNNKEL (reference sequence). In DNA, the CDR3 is TGTGCCAGCAGCCCTGCTAGCGGGAGGAGAGAGGAGACCCAGTACTTC. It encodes CASSPASGRREETQYF.

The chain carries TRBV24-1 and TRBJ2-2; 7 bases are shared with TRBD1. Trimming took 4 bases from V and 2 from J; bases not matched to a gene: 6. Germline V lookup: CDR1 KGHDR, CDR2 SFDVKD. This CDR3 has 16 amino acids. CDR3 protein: CATSELGQQNTGELFF. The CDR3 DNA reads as TGTGCCACCAGTGAGCTGGGACAGCAAAACACCGGGGAGCTGTTTTTT.